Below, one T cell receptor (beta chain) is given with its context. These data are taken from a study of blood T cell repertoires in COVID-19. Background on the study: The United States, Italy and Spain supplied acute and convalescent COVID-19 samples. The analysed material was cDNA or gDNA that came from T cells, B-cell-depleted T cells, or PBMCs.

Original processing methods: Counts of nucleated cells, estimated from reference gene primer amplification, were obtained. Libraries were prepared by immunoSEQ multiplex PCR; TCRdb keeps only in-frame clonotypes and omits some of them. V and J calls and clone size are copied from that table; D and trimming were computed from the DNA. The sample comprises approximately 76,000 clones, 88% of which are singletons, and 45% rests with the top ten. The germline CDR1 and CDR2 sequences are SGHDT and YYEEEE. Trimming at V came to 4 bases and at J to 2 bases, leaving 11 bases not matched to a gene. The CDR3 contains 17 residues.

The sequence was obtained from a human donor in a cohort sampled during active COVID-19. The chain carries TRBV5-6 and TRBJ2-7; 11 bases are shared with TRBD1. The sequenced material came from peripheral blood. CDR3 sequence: CASSPFKGDRGAYEQYF. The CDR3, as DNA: TGTGCCAGCAGCCCCTTTAAAGGGGACAGGGGGGCCTACGAGCAGTACTTC.